A single sample gave rise to the 17 T cell receptor beta chains below, sequenced in a study of CD8 T cells in ankylosing spondylitis. Using its own MiXCR run on the 5' RACE reads, TCRdb lists one record per CDR3 protein. The table includes approximately 150,000 distinct CDR3 sequences, around 42% detected once. The sample comprised synovial fluid, either unsorted or a sorted T cell fraction (not recorded which). The receptor set was obtained from a male donor with ankylosing spondylitis.

The J gene is TRBJ2-7, the V gene TRBV12-3 or TRBV12-4; D is uncertain. This CDR3 spans 15 amino acids. The ends were cut back, 2 bases at V and 2 bases at J, with 13 bases in the middle. CDR3 nucleotides: TGTGCCAGCAGTTTAAGAGGTTTCTCCCCCTACGAGCAGTACTTC. Residues: CASSLRGFSPYEQYF.

This clonotype was detected only a few times. The rearrangement links TRBV6-4 to TRBJ1-1; D is unclear. Germline V lookup: CDR1 MRHNA, CDR2 SNTAGT. V lost 3 bases and J 2 bases, leaving 7 bases between the germline ends. The CDR3 spans 13 residues. The CDR3 DNA sequence: TGTGCCAGCAGTGAGCAGGATAACACTGAAGCTTTCTTT. As protein: CASSEQDNTEAFF.

This clonotype was observed a few times. This chain joins TRBV28 and TRBJ1-6; D not resolved. Trimming took off 5 bases at V and 0 bases at J, with 5 bases between the two ends. The CDR3 length is 14 residues. Looked up from germline, CDR1 is MDHEN and CDR2 is SYDVKM. The CDR3 sequence: CASSGGSYNSPLHF. CDR3 bases: TGTGCCAGCAGTGGAGGCTCCTATAATTCACCCCTCCACTTT.

This rearrangement joins TRBV7-9 to TRBJ2-1; a possible D gene is TRBD2 (6 bases). V was pared by 1 base and J by 2 bases, with 12 bases between. From germline, CDR1 is SEHNR and CDR2 FQNEAQ (reference sequence). This CDR3 is 16 amino acids long. The CDR3 sequence: CASSLGDFAAYNEQFF. The CDR3 DNA sequence: TGTGCCAGCAGCTTAGGGGACTTCGCTGCCTACAATGAGCAGTTCTTC.

The J gene is TRBJ2-7, the V gene TRBV20-1; no definite D call. Trimming pared 6 bases from V and 0 bases from J, leaving 15 bases between. Germline CDR1 is DFQATT and CDR2 is SNEGSKA (reference sequence). This CDR3 region has 14 residues. The CDR3 DNA is TGCAGTGCAGCCCCCCGAACTTTCTCCTACGAGCAGTACTTC. As protein: CSAAPRTFSYEQYF.

V usage is TRBV12-3 or TRBV12-4 and J usage is TRBJ2-3, with D uncertain. CDR3 length: 15 residues. Trimming stripped 7 bases from V and 0 bases from J, with 14 bases between. Written as DNA, the CDR3 is TGTGCCAGCACCCCCCGACACCTGAGCACAGATACGCAGTATTTT. The encoded protein is CASTPRHLSTDTQYF.

This clonotype has more than one count but fewer than ten. The genes are TRBV10-3 and TRBJ1-1; the D gene is possibly TRBD1 (6 bases). CDR1 is ENHRY, CDR2 SYGVKD, per germline. The CDR3 runs to 13 residues. Trimming cost V 6 bases and J 3 bases, with 11 bases left between them. CDR3 loop: CAIRRGRYTEAFF. Here the CDR3 DNA reads TGTGCCATCAGGCGGGGGCGGTACACTGAAGCTTTCTTT.

This clonotype was recorded a few times. V usage is TRBV12-3 or TRBV12-4 and J usage is TRBJ1-4; 7 bases agree with TRBD1. V shed 2 bases, J shed 9 bases, and the junction held 6 bases outside the gene matches. The CDR3 extends over 14 amino acids. CDR3 DNA sequence: TGTGCCAGCAGTTTATACAGGGGAGACAAAAAACTGTTTTTT. It specifies CASSLYRGDKKLFF.

The gene calls are TRBV15 and TRBJ2-3; 8 bases match TRBD2. Trimming removed 3 bases from V and 7 bases from J; junction bases left unmatched: 9. Germline CDR1 reads LNHNV; CDR2 reads YYDKDF (reference sequence). This CDR3 comprises 15 residues. CDR3 nucleotide sequence: TGTGCCACCAGCAGGGGGGAACTAGCGGTAAATACGCAGTATTTT. It codes for CATSRGELAVNTQYF.

With regard to this clonotype: An end of the junction differs from the germline gene, which may be a read error. The chain couples TRBV7-9 to TRBJ1-1; D not resolved. The CDR3 is made up of 11 amino acids. Germline-derived CDR1 and CDR2 are SEHNR and FQNEAQ (reference sequence). The CDR3 protein is CASSLGAVTTF. The CDR3 nucleotides read TGTGCCAGCAGCTTAGGGGCAGTGACGACCTTT.

This clonotype was counted at least ten times. This sequence joins TRBV7-9 and TRBJ1-2, with D possibly being TRBD1 (5 bases). The length of the CDR3 is 13 residues. V was pared by 5 bases and J by 6 bases, with 13 bases between. The V gene's germline CDR1 is SEHNR and CDR2 FQNEAQ (reference sequence). CDR3 bases: TGTGCCAGCAGCCCAGGGTCAGCGGATGGCTACACCTTC. Translation gives CASSPGSADGYTF.

The table lists this clonotype with many counts. The chain has TRBV20-1 and TRBJ1-1; D not certain. CDR3 length equals 13 residues. CDR1 DFQATT and CDR2 SNEGSKA come from the germline V gene (reference sequence). The V end was cut by 7 bases, the J end by 2 bases, with 14 bases between. CDR3 nucleotide sequence: TGCAGTGAGCAGCTAACAGCTAACACTGAAGCTTTCTTT. Translation: CSEQLTANTEAFF.

The J gene is TRBJ2-1, the V gene TRBV7-3; 8 positions agree with TRBD2. The V gene's germline CDR1 is SGHTA and CDR2 FQGTGA. V lost 3 bases and J lost 9; bases outside the gene matches: 4. The CDR3 totals 13 residues. CDR3 protein: CASSFAGGTEQFF. CDR3 DNA: TGTGCCAGCAGCTTTGCGGGAGGCACTGAGCAGTTCTTC.

This clonotype turned up a few times. This chain connects TRBV18 to TRBJ1-1, with 7 nucleotides matching TRBD1. V trimming: 1 base; J trimming: 5 bases; junction bases outside the gene matches: 10. In germline, CDR1 is KGHSH, CDR2 LQKENI. This CDR3 is 16 amino acids long. The CDR3 DNA follows: TGTGCCAGCTCACCACATCGACAGGGTACAGGGACTGAAGCTTTCTTT. Its translation is CASSPHRQGTGTEAFF.

J is TRBJ2-7 and V is TRBV19, with 8 bases fitting TRBD1. Germline CDR1 reads LNHDA; CDR2 reads SQIVND (reference sequence). Trimming at V came to 3 bases and at J to 5 bases, leaving 9 bases not matched to a gene. The CDR3 is 15 residues long. The CDR3 loop reads CASSIGVLQGDEQYF. Written as DNA, the CDR3 is TGTGCCAGTAGTATTGGTGTGTTACAGGGGGACGAGCAGTACTTC.

This clonotype was counted many times. The chain links TRBV19 to TRBJ1-1; D ambiguous. V lost 7 bases, J lost 4 bases, and 7 bases lay in between. Germline CDR1 reads LNHDA; CDR2 reads SQIVND (reference sequence). CDR3 length equals 11 residues. CDR3 nucleotides: TGTGCCAGTATGTGGGCCACTGAAGCTTTCTTT. It translates to CASMWATEAFF.

The gene calls are TRBV10-3 and TRBJ2-7; D may be TRBD1 (5 bases). The CDR3 has 16 amino acids. Germline loops: CDR1 ENHRY, CDR2 SYGVKD. Trimming removed 4 bases at V and 0 bases at J, with 16 bases between. DNA for the CDR3: TGTGCCATCAGTGGGCCCCCAGACAGAAGCTCCTACGAGCAGTACTTC. This sequence encodes CAISGPPDRSSYEQYF.